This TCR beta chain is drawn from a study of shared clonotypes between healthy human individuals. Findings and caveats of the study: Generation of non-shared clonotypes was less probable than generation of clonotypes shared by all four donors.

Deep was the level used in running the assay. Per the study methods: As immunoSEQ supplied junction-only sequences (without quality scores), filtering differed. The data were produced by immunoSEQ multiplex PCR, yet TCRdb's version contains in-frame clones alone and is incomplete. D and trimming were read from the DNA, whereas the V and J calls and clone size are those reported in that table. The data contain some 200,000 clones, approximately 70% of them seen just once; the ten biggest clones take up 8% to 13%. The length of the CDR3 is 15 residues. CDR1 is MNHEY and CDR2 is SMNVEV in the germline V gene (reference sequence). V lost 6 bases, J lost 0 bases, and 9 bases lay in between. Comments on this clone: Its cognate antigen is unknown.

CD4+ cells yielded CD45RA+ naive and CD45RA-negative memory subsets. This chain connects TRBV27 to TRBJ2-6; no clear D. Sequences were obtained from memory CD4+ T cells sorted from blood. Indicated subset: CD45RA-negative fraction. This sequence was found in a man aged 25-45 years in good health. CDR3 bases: TGTGCCAGCAGCTCCTTAAGCTCTGGGGCCAACGTCCTGACTTTC. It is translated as CASSSLSSGANVLTF.